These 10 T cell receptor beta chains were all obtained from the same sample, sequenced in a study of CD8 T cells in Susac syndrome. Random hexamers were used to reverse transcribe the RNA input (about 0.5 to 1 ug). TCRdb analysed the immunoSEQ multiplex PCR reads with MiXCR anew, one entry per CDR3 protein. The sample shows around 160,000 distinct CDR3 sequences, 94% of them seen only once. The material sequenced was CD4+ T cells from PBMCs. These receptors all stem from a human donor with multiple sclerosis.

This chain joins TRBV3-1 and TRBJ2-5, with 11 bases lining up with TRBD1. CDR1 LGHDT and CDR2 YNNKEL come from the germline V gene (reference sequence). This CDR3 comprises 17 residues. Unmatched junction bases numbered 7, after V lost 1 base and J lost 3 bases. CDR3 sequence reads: CASSQGLGQGVKETQYF. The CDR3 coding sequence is TGTGCCAGCAGCCAAGGGTTGGGACAGGGGGTAAAAGAGACCCAGTACTTC.

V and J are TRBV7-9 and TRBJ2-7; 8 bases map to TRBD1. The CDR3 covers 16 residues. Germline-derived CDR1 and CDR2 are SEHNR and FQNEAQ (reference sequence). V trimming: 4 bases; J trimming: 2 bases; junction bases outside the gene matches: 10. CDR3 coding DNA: TGTGCCAGCAGCTCTAATAACCGGGACAGGCCCTACGAGCAGTACTTC. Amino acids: CASSSNNRDRPYEQYF.

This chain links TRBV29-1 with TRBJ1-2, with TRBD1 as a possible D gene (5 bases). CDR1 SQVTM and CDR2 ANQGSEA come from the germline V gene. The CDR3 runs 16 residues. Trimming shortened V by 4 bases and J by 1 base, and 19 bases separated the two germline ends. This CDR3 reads CSVGGWGTQDNYGYTF. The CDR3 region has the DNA TGCAGCGTTGGAGGGTGGGGGACCCAAGATAACTATGGCTACACCTTC. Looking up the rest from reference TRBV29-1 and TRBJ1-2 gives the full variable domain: SAVISQKPSRDICQRGTSLTIQCQVDSQVTMMFWYRQQPGQSLTLIATANQGSEATYESGFVIDKFPISRPNLTFSTLTVSNMSPEDSSIYLCSVGGWGTQDNYGYTFGSGTRLTVV.

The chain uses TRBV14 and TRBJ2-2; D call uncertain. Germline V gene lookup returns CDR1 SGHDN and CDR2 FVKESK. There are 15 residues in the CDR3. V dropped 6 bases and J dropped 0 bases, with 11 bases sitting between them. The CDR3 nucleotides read TGTGCCAGCAGTTCTACGACAACGAACACCGGGGAGCTGTTTTTT. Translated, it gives CASSSTTTNTGELFF.

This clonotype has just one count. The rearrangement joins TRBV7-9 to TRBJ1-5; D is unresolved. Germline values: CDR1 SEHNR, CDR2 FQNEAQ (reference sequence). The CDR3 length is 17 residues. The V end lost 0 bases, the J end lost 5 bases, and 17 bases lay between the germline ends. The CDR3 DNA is TGTGCCAGCAGCTTAGCGTTGGGAAAGGGCGGCGATCAGCCCCAGCATTTT. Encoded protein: CASSLALGKGGDQPQHF.

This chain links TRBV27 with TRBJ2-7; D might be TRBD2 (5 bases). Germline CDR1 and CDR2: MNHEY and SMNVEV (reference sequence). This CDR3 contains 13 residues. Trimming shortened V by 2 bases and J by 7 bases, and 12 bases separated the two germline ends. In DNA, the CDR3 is TGTGCCAGCAGTTTAACGTGGACGGGAGAGCAGTACTTC. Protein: CASSLTWTGEQYF.

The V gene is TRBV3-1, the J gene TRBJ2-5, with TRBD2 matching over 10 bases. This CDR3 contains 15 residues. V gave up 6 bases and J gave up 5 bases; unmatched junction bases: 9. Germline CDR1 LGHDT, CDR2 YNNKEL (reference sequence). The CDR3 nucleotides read TGTGCCAGCAGTCAGCTAGCGGGAGTCGGGGAGACCCAGTACTTC. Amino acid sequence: CASSQLAGVGETQYF.

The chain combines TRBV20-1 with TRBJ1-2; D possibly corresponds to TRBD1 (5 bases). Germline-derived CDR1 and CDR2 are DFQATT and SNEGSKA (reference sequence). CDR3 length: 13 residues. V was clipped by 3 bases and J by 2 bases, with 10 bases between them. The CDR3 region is CSASSEGNYGYTF. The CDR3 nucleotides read TGCAGTGCTAGTTCAGAGGGGAACTATGGCTACACCTTC.

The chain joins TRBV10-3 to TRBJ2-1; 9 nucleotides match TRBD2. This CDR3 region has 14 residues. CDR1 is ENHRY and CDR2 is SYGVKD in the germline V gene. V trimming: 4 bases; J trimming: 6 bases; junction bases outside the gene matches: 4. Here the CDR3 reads CAISVAGLANEQFF. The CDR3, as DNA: TGTGCCATCAGTGTGGCGGGACTAGCCAATGAGCAGTTCTTC.

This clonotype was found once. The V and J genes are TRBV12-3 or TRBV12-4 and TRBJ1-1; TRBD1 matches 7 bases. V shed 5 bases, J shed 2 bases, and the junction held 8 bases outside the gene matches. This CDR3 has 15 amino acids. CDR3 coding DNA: TGTGCCAGCAGTCTGCGCAGGACAGGTAACACTGAAGCTTTCTTT. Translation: CASSLRRTGNTEAFF.